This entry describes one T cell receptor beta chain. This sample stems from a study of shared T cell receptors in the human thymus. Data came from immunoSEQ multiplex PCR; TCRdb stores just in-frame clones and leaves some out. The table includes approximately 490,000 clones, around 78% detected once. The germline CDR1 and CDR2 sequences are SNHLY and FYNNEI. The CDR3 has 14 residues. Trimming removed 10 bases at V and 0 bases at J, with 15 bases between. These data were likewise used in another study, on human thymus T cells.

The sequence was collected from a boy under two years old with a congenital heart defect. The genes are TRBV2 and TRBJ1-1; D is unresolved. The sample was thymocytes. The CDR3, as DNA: TGTGCCACCCCAGTCAGGCAGATGAACACTGAAGCTTTCTTT. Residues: CATPVRQMNTEAFF. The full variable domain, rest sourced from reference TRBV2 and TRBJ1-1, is EPEVTQTPSHQVTQMGQEVILRCVPISNHLYFYWYRQILGQKVEFLVSFYNNEISEKSEIFDDQFSVERPDGSNFTLKIRSTKLEDSAMYFCATPVRQMNTEAFFGQGTRLTVV.